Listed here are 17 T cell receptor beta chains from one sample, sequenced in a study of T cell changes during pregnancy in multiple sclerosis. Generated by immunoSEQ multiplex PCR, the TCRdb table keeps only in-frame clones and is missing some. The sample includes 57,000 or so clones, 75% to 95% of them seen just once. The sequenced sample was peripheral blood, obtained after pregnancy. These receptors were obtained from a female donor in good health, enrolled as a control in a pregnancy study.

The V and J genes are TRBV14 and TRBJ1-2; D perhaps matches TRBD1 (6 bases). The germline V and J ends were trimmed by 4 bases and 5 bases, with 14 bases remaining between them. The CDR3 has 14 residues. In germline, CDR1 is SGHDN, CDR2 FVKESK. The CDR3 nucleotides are TGTGCCAGCAGCCCGACAGGTGCACTTTATGGCTACACCTTC. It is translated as CASSPTGALYGYTF.

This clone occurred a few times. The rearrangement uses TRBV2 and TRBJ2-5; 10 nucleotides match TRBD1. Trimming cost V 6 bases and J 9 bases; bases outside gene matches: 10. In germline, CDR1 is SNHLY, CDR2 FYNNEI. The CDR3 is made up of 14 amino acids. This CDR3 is CASRTGTGVPSQYF. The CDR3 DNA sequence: TGTGCCAGCAGAACCGGGACAGGGGTCCCCTCCCAGTACTTC.

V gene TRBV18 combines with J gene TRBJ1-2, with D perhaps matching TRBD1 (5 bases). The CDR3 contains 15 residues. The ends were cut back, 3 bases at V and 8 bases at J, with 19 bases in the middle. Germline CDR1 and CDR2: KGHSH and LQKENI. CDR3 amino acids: CASSPGQAGQLGYTF. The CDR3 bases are TGTGCCAGCTCACCCGGGCAGGCAGGGCAGTTGGGCTACACCTTC.

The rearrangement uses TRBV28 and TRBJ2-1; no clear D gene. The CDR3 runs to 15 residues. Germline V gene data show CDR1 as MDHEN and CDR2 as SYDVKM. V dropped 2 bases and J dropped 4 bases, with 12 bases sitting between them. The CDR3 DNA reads TGTGCCAGCAGTTTAGCGGCTTATAAGTACAATGAGCAGTTCTTC. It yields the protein CASSLAAYKYNEQFF.

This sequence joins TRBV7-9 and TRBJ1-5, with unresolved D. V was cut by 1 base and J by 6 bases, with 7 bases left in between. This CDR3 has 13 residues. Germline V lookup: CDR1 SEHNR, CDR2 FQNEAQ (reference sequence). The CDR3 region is CASSLVPGQPQHF. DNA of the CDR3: TGTGCCAGCAGCTTAGTACCAGGTCAGCCCCAGCATTTT.

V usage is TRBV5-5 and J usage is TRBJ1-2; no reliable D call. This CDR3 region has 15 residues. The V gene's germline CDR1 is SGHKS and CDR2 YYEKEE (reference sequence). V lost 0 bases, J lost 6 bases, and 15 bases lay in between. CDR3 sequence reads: CASSLARSGYDGYTF. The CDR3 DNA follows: TGTGCCAGCAGCTTGGCGCGCTCGGGATACGATGGCTACACCTTC.

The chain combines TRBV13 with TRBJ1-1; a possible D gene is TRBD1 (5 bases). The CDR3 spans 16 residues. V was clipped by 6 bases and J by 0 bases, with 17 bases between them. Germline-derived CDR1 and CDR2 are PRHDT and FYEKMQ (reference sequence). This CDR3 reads CASSFPHRQLNTEAFF. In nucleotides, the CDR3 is TGTGCCAGCAGTTTTCCTCACCGACAGCTGAACACTGAAGCTTTCTTT.

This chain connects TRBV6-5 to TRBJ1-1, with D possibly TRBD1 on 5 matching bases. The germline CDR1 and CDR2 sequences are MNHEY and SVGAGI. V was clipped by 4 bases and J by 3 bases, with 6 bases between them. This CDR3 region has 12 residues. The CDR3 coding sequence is TGTGCCAGCAGTTCCAGGGACACTGAAGCTTTCTTT. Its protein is CASSSRDTEAFF.

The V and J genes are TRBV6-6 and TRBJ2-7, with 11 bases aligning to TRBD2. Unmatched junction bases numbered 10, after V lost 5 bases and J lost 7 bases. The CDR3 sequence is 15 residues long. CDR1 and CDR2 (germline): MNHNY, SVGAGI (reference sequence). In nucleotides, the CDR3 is TGTGCCAGCAGTACCCATAGCGGGGGGGCAGAAGAGCAGTACTTC. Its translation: CASSTHSGGAEEQYF.

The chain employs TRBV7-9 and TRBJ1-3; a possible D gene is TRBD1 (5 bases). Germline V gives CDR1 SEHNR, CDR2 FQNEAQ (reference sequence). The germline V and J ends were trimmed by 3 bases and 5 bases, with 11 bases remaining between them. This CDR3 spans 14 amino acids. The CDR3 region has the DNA TGTGCCAGCAGCTTTGGGGCCGTTCGAAACACCATATATTTT. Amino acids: CASSFGAVRNTIYF. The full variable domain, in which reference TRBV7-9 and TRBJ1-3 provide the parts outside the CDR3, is DTGVSQNPRHKITKRGQNVTFRCDPISEHNRLYWYRQTLGQGPEFLTYFQNEAQLEKSRLLSDRFSAERPKGSFSTLEIQRTEQGDSAMYLCASSFGAVRNTIYFGEGSWLTVV.

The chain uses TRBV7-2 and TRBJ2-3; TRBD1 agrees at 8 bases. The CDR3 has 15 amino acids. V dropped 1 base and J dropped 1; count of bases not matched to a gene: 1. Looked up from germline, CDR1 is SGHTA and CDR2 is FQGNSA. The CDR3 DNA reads TGTGCCAGCAGCTTAGTGGACAGGGGCACAGATACGCAGTATTTT. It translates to CASSLVDRGTDTQYF.

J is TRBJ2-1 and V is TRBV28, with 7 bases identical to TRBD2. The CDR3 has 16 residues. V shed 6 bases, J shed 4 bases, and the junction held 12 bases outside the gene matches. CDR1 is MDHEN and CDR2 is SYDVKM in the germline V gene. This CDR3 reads CASSLTGRVAYNEQFF. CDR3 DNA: TGTGCCAGCAGCCTCACGGGGAGGGTAGCGTACAATGAGCAGTTCTTC.

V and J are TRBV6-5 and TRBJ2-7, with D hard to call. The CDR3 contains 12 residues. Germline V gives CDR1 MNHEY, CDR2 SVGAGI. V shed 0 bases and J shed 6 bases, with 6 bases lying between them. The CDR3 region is CASSYSNSEQYF. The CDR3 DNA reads TGTGCCAGCAGTTACTCGAACTCCGAGCAGTACTTC.

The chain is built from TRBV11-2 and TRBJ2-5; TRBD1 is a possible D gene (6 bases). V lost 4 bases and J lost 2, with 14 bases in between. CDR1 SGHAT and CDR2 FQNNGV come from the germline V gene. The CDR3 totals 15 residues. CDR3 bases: TGTGCCAGCAGCTCTATTTTAACAGGGCAAGAGACCCAGTACTTC. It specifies CASSSILTGQETQYF.

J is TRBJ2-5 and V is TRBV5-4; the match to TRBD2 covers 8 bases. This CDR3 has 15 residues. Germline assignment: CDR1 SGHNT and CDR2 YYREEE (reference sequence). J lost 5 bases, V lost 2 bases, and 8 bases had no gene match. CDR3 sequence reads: CASSFRGGKGETQYF. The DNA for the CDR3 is TGTGCCAGCAGCTTTCGCGGGGGGAAGGGGGAGACCCAGTACTTC.

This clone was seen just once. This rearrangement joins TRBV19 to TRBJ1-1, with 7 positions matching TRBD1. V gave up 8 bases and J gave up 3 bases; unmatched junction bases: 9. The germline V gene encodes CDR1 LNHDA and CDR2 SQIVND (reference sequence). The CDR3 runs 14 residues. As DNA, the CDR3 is TGTGCCAGTCAATCTACCGGGACAGACACTGAAGCTTTCTTT. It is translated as CASQSTGTDTEAFF. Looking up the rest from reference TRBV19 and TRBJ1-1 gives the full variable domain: DGGITQSPKYLFRKEGQNVTLSCEQNLNHDAMYWYRQDPGQGLRLIYYSQIVNDFQKGDIAEGYSVSREKKESFPLTVTSAQKNPTAFYLCASQSTGTDTEAFFGQGTRLTVV.

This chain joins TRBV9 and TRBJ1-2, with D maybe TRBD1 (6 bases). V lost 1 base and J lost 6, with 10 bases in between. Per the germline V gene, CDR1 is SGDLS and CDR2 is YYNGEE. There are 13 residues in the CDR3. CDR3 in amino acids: CASSVQPGDGYTF. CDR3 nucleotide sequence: TGTGCCAGCAGCGTACAGCCAGGGGATGGCTACACCTTC.